This entry describes one T cell receptor beta chain. In the authors' methods: Counts of nucleated cells, estimated from reference gene primer amplification, were obtained. Here immunoSEQ multiplex PCR was the method, and the copy in TCRdb shows in-frame clones only, minus some. V, J and clone size derive from that table, while D and trimming were established from the DNA sequence. The table includes 55,000 to 90,000 clones, approximately 90% detected once. The sample belongs to a study of blood T cell repertoires in COVID-19. Study-wide context: Collection of acute and convalescent COVID-19 samples took place in the United States, Italy and Spain.

V shed 7 bases, J shed 7 bases, and the junction held 10 bases outside the gene matches. CDR1 MDHEN and CDR2 SYDVKM come from the germline V gene. The CDR3 runs to 14 residues. This receptor was obtained from a human donor in a cohort sampled during active COVID-19. The sample taken for sequencing was peripheral blood. This sequence joins TRBV28 and TRBJ1-5; the match to TRBD1 covers 7 bases. The CDR3 nucleotides read TGTGCCAGCATAGATCGGACAGGCCGCCAGCCCCAGCATTTT. Its protein is CASIDRTGRQPQHF.